This T cell receptor (beta chain) emerged from a study of PD-1 blockade in classical Hodgkin lymphoma. The patients all showed relapse after autologous stem cell transplantation, while their brentuximab vedotin exposure varied. Sequencing was performed with immunoSEQ multiplex PCR; in TCRdb, only in-frame clones are kept and a portion is missing. The table records fewer than 45,000 clones, around 80% of them present only once. The receptor comes from a human donor with classical Hodgkin lymphoma. Sequencing was performed on peripheral blood mononuclear cells (PBMCs), taken at baseline.

CDR3 sequence reads: CARLTGGCETQYF. CDR3 bases: TGTGCCAGGTTGACAGGGGGCTGTGAGACCCAGTACTTC. The gene calls are TRBV25-1 and TRBJ2-5; TRBD1 agrees at 10 bases. CDR1 MGHDK and CDR2 SYGVNS come from the germline V gene. The ends lost 9 bases at V and 5 bases at J; junction bases unmatched: 6. This CDR3 contains 13 residues. Full variable domain (rest looked up from reference TRBV25-1 and TRBJ2-5): EADIYQTPRYLVIGTGKKITLECSQTMGHDKMYWYQQDPGMELHLIHYSYGVNSTEKGDLSSESTVSRIRTEHFPLTLESARPSHTSQYLCARLTGGCETQYFGPGTRLLVL.